Listed below are T cell receptor beta chains from one sample, sequenced in a study of T cell responses to AZD1222 COVID-19 vaccine. Clones were sequenced by immunoSEQ multiplex PCR, and TCRdb holds only the in-frame ones, with some missing. The table includes fewer than 200,000 clones, about 91% detected once. The sample consisted of peripheral blood, taken on day 0 of AZD1222 vaccination. The receptors here all came from an adult in good health. Each CDR3 is given with its conserved first and last residue. The D gene is left open where the match is weak. Size values are once, few and many counts, or a class for expanded clones, and some rows have none.

j_gene	v_gene	abundance	d_gene	CDR3aa	CDR3nt
TRBJ2-1	TRBV11-3	.	TRBD2	CASSPVSVLAGGNEQFF	TGTGCCAGCAGCCCGGTCTCAGTGCTAGCGGGAGGGAATGAGCAGTTCTTC
TRBJ1-1	TRBV7-2	.	TRBD1	CASSSGTGSREAFF	TGTGCCAGCAGCTCGGGGACAGGGAGTAGGGAAGCTTTCTTT
TRBJ2-5	TRBV9	once	.	CASSGYRSETQYF	TGTGCCAGCAGTGGATACAGGTCGGAAACCCAGTACTTC
TRBJ2-3	TRBV4-1	.	.	CASSQTQARTVTDTQYF	TGCGCCAGCAGCCAGACCCAGGCAAGGACAGTCACAGATACGCAGTATTTT
TRBJ1-1	TRBV19	.	TRBD1	CASSMRTGEEAFF	TGTGCCAGTAGTATGCGGACAGGGGAGGAAGCTTTCTTT
TRBJ2-7	TRBV10-2	.	.	CASSGWDGYEQYF	TGCGCCAGCAGTGGATGGGACGGCTACGAGCAGTACTTC
TRBJ2-2	TRBV11-3	.	.	CASSLEHTRTGELFF	TGTGCCAGCAGCTTAGAACACACTAGAACCGGGGAGCTGTTTTTT
TRBJ1-6	TRBV19	.	.	CASTKIGPKIGSSPLHF	TGTGCCAGTACCAAAATCGGACCTAAAATTGGTAGTTCACCCCTCCACTTT
TRBJ1-2	TRBV9	.	.	CASSVGGLTNYGYTF	TGTGCCAGCAGCGTAGGTGGGCTGACAAACTATGGCTACACCTTC
TRBJ2-2	TRBV28	.	.	CASTVSTNTGELFF	TGTGCCAGCACAGTTAGCACGAACACCGGGGAGCTGTTTTTT
TRBJ2-4	TRBV9	.	.	CASSRVQAKNIQYF	TGTGCCAGCAGCCGAGTTCAAGCCAAAAACATTCAGTACTTC
TRBJ2-5	TRBV27	.	TRBD1	CASRSLPDRGEETQYF	TGTGCCAGCAGAAGCCTTCCGGACAGGGGGGAGGAGACCCAGTACTTC
TRBJ1-2	TRBV30	.	TRBD1	CAWDGTGSGYTF	TGTGCCTGGGATGGGACAGGGAGTGGCTACACCTTC
TRBJ1-3	TRBV18	.	.	CASSQNSGNTIYF	TGTGCCAGCTCACAGAACTCTGGAAACACCATATATTTT
TRBJ2-1	TRBV7-3	once	TRBD1	CASSQGASSYNEQFF	TGTGCCAGCAGTCAGGGGGCGAGCTCCTACAATGAGCAGTTCTTC
TRBJ2-7	TRBV5-4	.	.	CASSGQGGYEQYF	TGTGCCAGCAGCGGCCAAGGTGGGTACGAGCAGTACTTC
TRBJ2-3	TRBV9	.	.	CASSTTGGVTDTQYF	TGTGCCAGCAGCACGACAGGAGGGGTCACAGATACGCAGTATTTT
TRBJ2-2	TRBV9	.	.	CASSPPDGITGELFF	TGTGCCAGCAGCCCTCCAGATGGGATCACCGGGGAGCTGTTTTTT
TRBJ2-5	TRBV28	.	TRBD2	CASSFRGASGQETQYF	TGTGCCAGCAGTTTTCGAGGGGCTAGCGGACAAGAGACCCAGTACTTC
TRBJ2-1	TRBV9	.	.	CASSGLGANEQFF	TGTGCCAGCAGCGGGCTGGGGGCCAATGAGCAGTTCTTC
TRBJ2-1	TRBV14	.	TRBD1	CASSRRTGISYNEQFF	TGTGCCAGCAGCCGTAGGACAGGGATCTCCTACAATGAGCAGTTCTTC
TRBJ2-1	TRBV24-1	.	.	CATSAPAWRASYNEQFF	TGTGCCACCAGTGCCCCGGCCTGGCGGGCGAGCTACAATGAGCAGTTCTTC
TRBJ1-1	TRBV7-2	.	.	CASSLERAGRAFF	TGTGCCAGCAGCTTAGAGCGGGCAGGGAGAGCTTTCTTT